The 3 T cell receptor beta chains listed next were all sequenced from one sample in a study of blood T cell repertoires in COVID-19. The data were produced by immunoSEQ multiplex PCR, yet TCRdb's version contains in-frame clones alone and is incomplete. This sample yields nearly 250,000 clones, of which 65% to 90% are seen a single time; approximately 9% belongs to the top ten. The sequenced sample consisted of PBMCs or T cells enriched from blood (not recorded which). The receptors were gathered from a woman between 50 and 59 years old with acute COVID-19.

V and J are TRBV10-3 and TRBJ1-4; 10 bases are shared with TRBD1. The CDR3 runs to 16 residues. Germline lookup yields CDR1 ENHRY and CDR2 SYGVKD. V was clipped by 6 bases and J by 3 bases; unmatched bases: 7. DNA for the CDR3: TGTGCCATCAGGCCCGGGACAGGGGACTCTAATGAAAAACTGTTTTTT. Its translation: CAIRPGTGDSNEKLFF.

This chain uses TRBV2 with TRBJ1-1; no reliable D call. The CDR3 length is 17 residues. The V end was cut by 6 bases, the J end by 0 bases, with 20 bases between. Germline V gene sequence: CDR1 SNHLY, CDR2 FYNNEI. The CDR3: CASSPQLSGQLNTEAFF. CDR3 nucleotide sequence: TGTGCCAGCAGCCCACAATTGAGTGGGCAGCTGAACACTGAAGCTTTCTTT. The complete variable domain, with remaining parts taken from reference TRBV2 and TRBJ1-1, reads EPEVTQTPSHQVTQMGQEVILRCVPISNHLYFYWYRQILGQKVEFLVSFYNNEISEKSEIFDDQFSVERPDGSNFTLKIRSTKLEDSAMYFCASSPQLSGQLNTEAFFGQGTRLTVV.

V usage is TRBV18 and J usage is TRBJ1-2, with D unclear. The germline V gene has CDR1 KGHSH and CDR2 LQKENI. V lost 3 bases to trimming and J lost 7 bases, with 12 bases between them. The length of the CDR3 is 13 residues. As DNA, the CDR3 is TGTGCCAGCTCACCTAAGTTAGAGGGTGGCTACACCTTC. Translated, it gives CASSPKLEGGYTF.